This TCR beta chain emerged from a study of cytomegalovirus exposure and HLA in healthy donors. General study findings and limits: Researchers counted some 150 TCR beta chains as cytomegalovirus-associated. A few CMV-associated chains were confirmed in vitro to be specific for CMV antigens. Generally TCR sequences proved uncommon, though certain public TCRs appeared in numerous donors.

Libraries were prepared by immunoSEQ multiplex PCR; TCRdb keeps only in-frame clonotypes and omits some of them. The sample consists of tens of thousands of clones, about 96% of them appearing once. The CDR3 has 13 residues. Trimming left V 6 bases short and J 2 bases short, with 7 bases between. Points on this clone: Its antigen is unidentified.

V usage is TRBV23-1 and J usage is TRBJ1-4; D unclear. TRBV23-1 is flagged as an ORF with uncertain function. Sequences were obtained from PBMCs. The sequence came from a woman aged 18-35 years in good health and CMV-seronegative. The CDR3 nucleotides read TGCGCCAGCAGCCCAGGCACTAATGAAAAACTGTTTTTT. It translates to CASSPGTNEKLFF.